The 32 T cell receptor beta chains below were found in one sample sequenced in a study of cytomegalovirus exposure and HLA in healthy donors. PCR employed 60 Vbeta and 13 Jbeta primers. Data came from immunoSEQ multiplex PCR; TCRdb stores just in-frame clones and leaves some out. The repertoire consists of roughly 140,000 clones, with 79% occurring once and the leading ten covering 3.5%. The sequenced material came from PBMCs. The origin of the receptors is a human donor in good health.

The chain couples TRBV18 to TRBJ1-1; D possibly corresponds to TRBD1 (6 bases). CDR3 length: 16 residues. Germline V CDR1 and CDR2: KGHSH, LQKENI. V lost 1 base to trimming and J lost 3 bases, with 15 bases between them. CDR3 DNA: TGTGCCAGCTCACCACGGACAGCGGAAGGGCACACTGAAGCTTTCTTT. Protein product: CASSPRTAEGHTEAFF.

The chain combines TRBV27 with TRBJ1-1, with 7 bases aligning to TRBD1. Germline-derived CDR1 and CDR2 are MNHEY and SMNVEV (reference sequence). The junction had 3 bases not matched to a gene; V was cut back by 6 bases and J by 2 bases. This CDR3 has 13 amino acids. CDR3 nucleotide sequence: TGTGCCAGCAGCAGGGGGGACAACACTGAAGCTTTCTTT. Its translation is CASSRGDNTEAFF.

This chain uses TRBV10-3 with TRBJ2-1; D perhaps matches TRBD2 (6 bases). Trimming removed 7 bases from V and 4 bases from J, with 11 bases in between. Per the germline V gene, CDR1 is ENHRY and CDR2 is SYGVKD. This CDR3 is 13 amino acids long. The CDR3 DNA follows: TGTGCCATCACCCGGGACTCATACAATGAGCAGTTCTTC. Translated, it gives CAITRDSYNEQFF.

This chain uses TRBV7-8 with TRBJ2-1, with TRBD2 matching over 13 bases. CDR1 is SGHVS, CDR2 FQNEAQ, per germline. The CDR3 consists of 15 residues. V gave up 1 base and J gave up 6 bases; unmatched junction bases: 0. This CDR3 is CASSLGTSGGNEQFF. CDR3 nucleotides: TGTGCCAGCAGCTTAGGGACTAGCGGGGGCAATGAGCAGTTCTTC.

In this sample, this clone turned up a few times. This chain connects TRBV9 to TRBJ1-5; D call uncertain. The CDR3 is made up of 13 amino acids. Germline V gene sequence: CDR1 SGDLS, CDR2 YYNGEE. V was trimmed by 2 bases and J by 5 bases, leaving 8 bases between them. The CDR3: CASSVFEDQPQHF. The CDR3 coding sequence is TGTGCCAGCAGCGTTTTCGAGGATCAGCCCCAGCATTTT.

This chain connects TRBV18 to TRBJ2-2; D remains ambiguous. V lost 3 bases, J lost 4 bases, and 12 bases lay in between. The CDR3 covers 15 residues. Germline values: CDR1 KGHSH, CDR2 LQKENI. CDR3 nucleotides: TGTGCCAGCTCACCTCCTGTGATGAGCACCGGGGAGCTGTTTTTT. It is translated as CASSPPVMSTGELFF.

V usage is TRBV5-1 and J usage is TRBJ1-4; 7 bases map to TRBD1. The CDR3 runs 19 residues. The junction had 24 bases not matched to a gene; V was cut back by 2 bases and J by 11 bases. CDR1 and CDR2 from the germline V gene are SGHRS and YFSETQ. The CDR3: CASSFDRVPFASGSNKLFF. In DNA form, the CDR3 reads TGCGCCAGCAGCTTCGACAGGGTCCCTTTCGCCTCTGGTTCGAATAAACTGTTTTTT.

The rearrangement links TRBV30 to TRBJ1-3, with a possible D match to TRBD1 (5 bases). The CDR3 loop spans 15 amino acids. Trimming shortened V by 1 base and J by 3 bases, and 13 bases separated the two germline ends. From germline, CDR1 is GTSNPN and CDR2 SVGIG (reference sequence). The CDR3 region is CAWSEGQAVGNTIYF. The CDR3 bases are TGTGCCTGGAGTGAGGGGCAGGCGGTTGGAAACACCATATATTTT.

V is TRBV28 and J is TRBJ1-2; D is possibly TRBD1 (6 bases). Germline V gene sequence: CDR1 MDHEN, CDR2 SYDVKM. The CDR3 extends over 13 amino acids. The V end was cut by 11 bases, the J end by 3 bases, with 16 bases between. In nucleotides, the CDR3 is TGTGCCTGGGGTGGGGGCCCCGACTATGGCTACACCTTC. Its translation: CAWGGGPDYGYTF.

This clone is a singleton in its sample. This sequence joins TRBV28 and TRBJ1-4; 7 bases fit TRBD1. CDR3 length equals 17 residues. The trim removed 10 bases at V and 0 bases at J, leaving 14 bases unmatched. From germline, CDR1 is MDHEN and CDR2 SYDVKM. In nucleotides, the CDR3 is TGTGCCACCCAGGAGACAGGGCTTGTCGCAACTAATGAAAAACTGTTTTTT. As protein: CATQETGLVATNEKLFF.

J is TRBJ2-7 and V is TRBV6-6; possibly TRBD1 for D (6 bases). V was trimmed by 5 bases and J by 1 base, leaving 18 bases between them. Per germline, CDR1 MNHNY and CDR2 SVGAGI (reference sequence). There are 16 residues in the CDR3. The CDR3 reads CASSMTTGSGSYEQYF. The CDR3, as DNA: TGTGCCAGCAGTATGACCACAGGGTCGGGATCCTACGAGCAGTACTTC.

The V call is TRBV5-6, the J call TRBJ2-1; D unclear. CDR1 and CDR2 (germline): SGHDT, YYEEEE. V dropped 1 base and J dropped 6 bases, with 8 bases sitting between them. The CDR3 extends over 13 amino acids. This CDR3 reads CASSLTGRNEQFF. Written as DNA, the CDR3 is TGTGCCAGCAGCTTGACTGGTCGCAATGAGCAGTTCTTC.

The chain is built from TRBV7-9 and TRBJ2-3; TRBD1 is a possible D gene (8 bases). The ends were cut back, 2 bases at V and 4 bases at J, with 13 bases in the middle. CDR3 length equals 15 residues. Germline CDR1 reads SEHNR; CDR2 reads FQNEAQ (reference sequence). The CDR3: CASSLLQGGPDTQYF. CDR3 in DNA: TGTGCCAGCAGCTTATTACAGGGGGGGCCAGATACGCAGTATTTT.

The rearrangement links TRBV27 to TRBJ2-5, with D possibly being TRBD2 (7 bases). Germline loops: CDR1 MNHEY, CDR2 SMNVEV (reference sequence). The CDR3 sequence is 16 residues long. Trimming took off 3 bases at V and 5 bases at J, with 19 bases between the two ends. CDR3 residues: CASSFYRGLGGETQYF. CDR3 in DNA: TGTGCCAGCAGTTTCTACCGGGGGCTGGGGGGGGAGACCCAGTACTTC.

Written as DNA, the CDR3 is TGTGCCAGCTCCACCACAGGGGAAGGTAGTGCCTTGCAGGCTGAAGCTTTCTTT. Translation: CASSTTGEGSALQAEAFF. This chain connects TRBV18 to TRBJ1-1, with 7 bases that match TRBD1. The ends lost 6 bases at V and 6 bases at J; junction bases unmatched: 22. The CDR3 consists of 18 residues. Germline CDR1 reads KGHSH; CDR2 reads LQKENI.

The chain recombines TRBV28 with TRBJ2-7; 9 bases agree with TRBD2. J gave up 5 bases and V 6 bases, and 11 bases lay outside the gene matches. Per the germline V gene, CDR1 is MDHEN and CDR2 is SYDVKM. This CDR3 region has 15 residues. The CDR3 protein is CASSEGSGRLDEQYF. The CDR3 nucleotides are TGTGCCAGCAGCGAAGGTAGCGGGAGACTGGACGAGCAGTACTTC. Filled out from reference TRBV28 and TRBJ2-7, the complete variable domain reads DVKVTQSSRYLVKRTGEKVFLECVQDMDHENMFWYRQDPGLGLRLIYFSYDVKMKEKGDIPEGYSVSREKKERFSLILESASTNQTSMYLCASSEGSGRLDEQYFGPGTRLTVT.

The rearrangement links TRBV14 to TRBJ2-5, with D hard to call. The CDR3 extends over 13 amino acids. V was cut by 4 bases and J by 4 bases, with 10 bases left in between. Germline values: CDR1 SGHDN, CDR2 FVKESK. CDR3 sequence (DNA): TGTGCCAGCAGCCGTAGCTCCAGAGAGACCCAGTACTTC. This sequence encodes CASSRSSRETQYF.

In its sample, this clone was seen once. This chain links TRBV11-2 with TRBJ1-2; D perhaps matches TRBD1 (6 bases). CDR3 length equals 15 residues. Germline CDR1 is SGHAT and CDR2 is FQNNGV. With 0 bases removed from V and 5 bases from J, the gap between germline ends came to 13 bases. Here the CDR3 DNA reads TGTGCCAGCAGCTTAGATCGGGAGGGGGGGTATGGCTACACCTTC. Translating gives CASSLDREGGYGYTF. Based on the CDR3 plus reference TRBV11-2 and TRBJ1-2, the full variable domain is EAGVAQSPRYKIIEKRQSVAFWCNPISGHATLYWYQQILGQGPKLLIQFQNNGVVDDSQLPKDRFSAERLKGVDSTLKIQPAKLEDSAVYLCASSLDREGGYGYTFGSGTRLTVV.

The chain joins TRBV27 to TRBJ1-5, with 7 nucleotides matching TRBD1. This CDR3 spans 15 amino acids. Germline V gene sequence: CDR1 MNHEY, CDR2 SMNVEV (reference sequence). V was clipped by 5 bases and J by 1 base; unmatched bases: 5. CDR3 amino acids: CASSIGTASNQPQHF. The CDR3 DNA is TGTGCCAGCAGTATAGGGACAGCGAGCAATCAGCCCCAGCATTTT.

The CDR3 sequence is CSVPQPGWEQFF. The CDR3, as DNA: TGCAGCGTTCCTCAGCCGGGGTGGGAGCAGTTCTTC. This chain links TRBV29-1 with TRBJ2-1; the D gene is possibly TRBD2 (5 bases). V was trimmed by 5 bases and J by 10 bases, leaving 15 bases between them. Germline V gives CDR1 SQVTM, CDR2 ANQGSEA. The CDR3 length is 12 residues.

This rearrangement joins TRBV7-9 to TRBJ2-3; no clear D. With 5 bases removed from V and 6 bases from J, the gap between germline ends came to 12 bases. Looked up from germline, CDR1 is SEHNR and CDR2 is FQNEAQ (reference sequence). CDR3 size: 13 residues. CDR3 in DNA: TGTGCCAGCAGCCCGAGACATTCGGATACGCAGTATTTT. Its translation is CASSPRHSDTQYF.

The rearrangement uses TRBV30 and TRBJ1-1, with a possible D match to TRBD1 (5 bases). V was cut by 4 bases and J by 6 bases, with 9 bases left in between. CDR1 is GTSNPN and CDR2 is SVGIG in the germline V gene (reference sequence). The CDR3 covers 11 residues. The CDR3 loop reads CAWTRGAEAFF. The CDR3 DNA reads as TGTGCCTGGACTCGGGGGGCTGAAGCTTTCTTT.

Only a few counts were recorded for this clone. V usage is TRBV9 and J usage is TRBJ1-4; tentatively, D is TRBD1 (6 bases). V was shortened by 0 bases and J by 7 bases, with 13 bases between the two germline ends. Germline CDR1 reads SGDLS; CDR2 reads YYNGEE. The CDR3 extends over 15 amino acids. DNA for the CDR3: TGTGCCAGCAGCGTAGGGGGGGGCTCAAGTGAAAAACTGTTTTTT. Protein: CASSVGGGSSEKLFF.

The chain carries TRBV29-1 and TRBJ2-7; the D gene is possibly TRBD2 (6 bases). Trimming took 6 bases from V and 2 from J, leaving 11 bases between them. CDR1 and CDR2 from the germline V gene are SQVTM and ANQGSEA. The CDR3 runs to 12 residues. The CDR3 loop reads CSVLAPTYEQYF. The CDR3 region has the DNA TGCAGCGTCCTAGCGCCGACCTACGAGCAGTACTTC.

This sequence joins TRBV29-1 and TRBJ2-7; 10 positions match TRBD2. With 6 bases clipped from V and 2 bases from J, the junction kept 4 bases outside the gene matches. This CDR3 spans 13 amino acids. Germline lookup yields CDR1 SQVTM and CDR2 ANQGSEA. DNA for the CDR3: TGCAGCGTGAGGAGCGGGGGGGCCTACGAGCAGTACTTC. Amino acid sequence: CSVRSGGAYEQYF.

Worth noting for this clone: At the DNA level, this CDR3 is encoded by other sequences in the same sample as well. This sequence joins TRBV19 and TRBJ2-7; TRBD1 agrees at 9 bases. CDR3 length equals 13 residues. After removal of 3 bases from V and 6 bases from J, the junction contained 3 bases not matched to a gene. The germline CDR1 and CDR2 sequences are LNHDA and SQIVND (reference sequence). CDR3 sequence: CASSMDRGGEQYF. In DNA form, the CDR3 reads TGTGCCAGTAGTATGGACAGGGGCGGCGAGCAGTACTTC.

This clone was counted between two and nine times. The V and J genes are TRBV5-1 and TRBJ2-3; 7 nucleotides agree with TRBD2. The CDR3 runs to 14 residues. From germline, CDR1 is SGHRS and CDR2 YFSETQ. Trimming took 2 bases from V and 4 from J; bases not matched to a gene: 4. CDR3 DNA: TGCGCCAGCAGCTTCCGGGAGGCCCCAGATACGCAGTATTTT. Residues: CASSFREAPDTQYF. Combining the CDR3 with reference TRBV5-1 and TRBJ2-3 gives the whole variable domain KAGVTQTPRYLIKTRGQQVTLSCSPISGHRSVSWYQQTPGQGLQFLFEYFSETQRNKGNFPGRFSGRQFSNSRSEMNVSTLELGDSALYLCASSFREAPDTQYFGPGTRLTVL.

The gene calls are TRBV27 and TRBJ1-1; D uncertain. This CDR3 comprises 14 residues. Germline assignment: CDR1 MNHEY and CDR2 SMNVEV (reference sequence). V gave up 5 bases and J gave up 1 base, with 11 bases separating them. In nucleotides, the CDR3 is TGTGCCAGCAGTCAAATCTCCGGGAACACTGAAGCTTTCTTT. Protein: CASSQISGNTEAFF.

The CDR3 nucleotides read TGTGCCAGCAGAGAAACCAAAGCCGGGACTGCTTACGAGCAGTACTTC. This encodes CASRETKAGTAYEQYF. The chain joins TRBV28 to TRBJ2-7, with D maybe TRBD2 (6 bases). In germline, CDR1 is MDHEN, CDR2 SYDVKM. V was trimmed by 6 bases and J by 4 bases, leaving 22 bases between them. This CDR3 has 16 amino acids.

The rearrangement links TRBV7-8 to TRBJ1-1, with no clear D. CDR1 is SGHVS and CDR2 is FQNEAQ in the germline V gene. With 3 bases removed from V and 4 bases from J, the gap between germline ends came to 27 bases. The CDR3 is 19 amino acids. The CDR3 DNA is TGTGCCAGCAGCTTCTCCCCGTCCCGTGCCTCGGTGGTCCTCACTGAAGCTTTCTTT. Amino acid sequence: CASSFSPSRASVVLTEAFF.

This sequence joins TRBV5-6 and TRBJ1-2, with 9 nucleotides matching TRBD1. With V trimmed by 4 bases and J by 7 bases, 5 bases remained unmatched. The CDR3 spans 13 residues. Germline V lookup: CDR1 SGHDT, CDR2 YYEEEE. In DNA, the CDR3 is TGTGCCAGCAGCCCCGGGACAGGGTGTGGCTACACCTTC. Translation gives CASSPGTGCGYTF.

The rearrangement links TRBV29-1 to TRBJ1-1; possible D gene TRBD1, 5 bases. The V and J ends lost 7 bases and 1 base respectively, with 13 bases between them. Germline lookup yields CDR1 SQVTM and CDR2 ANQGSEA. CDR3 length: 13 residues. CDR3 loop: CSALGGENTEAFF. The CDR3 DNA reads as TGCAGCGCCCTGGGGGGGGAGAACACTGAAGCTTTCTTT.